The 3 T cell receptor beta chains reported below all come from one sample, sequenced in a study of T cells in Graves' hyperthyroidism and ophthalmopathy (dated by TCRdb to about 2019). Receptor libraries were prepared by multiplex PCR. For sequencing, an Illumina HiSeq 2000 was employed. TCR beta CDR3 regions were amplified from RNA transcripts. A first-round RT-PCR of the TCR CDR3 used the HTBI primer set with the Qiagen OneStep RT-PCR kit. TCRdb's own reprocessing of the public reads used fastp at Q25 and MiXCR and kept productive beta chains. When rows share a CDR3 protein, they turn into one entry using the most common DNA and genes. Here the sample has about 290,000 distinct CDR3 sequences; about 15% occur a single time. Less than 70% of the sample goes to the ten largest clones. Sequenced input: blood. The receptors stem from a woman aged 55-69 years with Graves' ophthalmopathy.

The chain is built from TRBV19 and TRBJ2-2; tentatively, D is TRBD1 or TRBD2 (5 bases each). The germline gives CDR1 LNHDA, CDR2 SQIVND (reference sequence). V gave up 5 bases and J gave up 7 bases, with 17 bases separating them. The CDR3 totals 15 residues. CDR3 coding DNA: TGTGCCAGTAGTCTCTCTCAGGGAGTTGGCGGGGAGCTGTTTTTT. Translated: CASSLSQGVGGELFF.

There are many counts of this clonotype. CDR3 residues: CASSYRTGRYYGYTF. Here the CDR3 DNA reads TGTGCCAGCAGTTACCGGACCGGCCGTTACTATGGCTACACCTTC. The rearrangement links TRBV6-2 or TRBV6-3 to TRBJ1-2; D is unresolved. Germline lookup yields CDR1 MNHEY and CDR2 SVGEGT. V was trimmed by 2 bases and J by 3 bases, leaving 13 bases between them. This CDR3 is 15 amino acids long.

This clonotype was seen a few times. CDR3 loop: CASSENSGYTGELFF. The DNA of the CDR3 is TGTGCCAGCAGTGAAAATAGCGGTTACACCGGGGAGCTGTTTTTT. V gene TRBV2 combines with J gene TRBJ2-2, with D perhaps matching TRBD2 (6 bases). CDR1 is SNHLY and CDR2 is FYNNEI in the germline V gene. The V gene lost 2 bases and the J gene lost 3 bases, with 10 bases spanning the gap. The CDR3 length is 15 residues.